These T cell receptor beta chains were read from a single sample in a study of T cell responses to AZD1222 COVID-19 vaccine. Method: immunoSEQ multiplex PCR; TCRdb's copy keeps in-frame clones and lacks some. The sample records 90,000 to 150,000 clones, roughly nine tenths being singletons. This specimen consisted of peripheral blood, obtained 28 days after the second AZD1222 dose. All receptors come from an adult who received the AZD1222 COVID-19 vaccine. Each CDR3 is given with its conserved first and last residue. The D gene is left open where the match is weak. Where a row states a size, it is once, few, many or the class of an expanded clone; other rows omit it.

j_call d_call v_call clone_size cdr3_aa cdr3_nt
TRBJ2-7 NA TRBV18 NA CASSPPSRRNSYEQYF TGTGCCAGCTCACCACCGAGCCGGAGAAACTCCTACGAGCAGTACTTC
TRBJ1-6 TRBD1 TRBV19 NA CASSMIRTGPNSPLHF TGTGCCAGTAGTATGATTCGGACAGGGCCCAATTCACCCCTCCACTTT
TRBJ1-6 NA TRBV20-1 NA CSASLGRSSYNSPLHF TGCAGTGCTAGTTTGGGCAGGAGCTCCTATAATTCACCCCTCCACTTT
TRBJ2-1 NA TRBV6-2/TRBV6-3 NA CASSYLLGGPQRNEQFF TGTGCCAGCAGTTACCTTCTGGGGGGACCCCAAAGGAATGAGCAGTTCTTC
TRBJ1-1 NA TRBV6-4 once CASSVDLNTEAFF TGTGCCAGCAGTGTGGATCTGAACACTGAAGCTTTCTTT
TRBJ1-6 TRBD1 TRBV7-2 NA CASSDQGAGRAPLHF TGTGCCAGCAGCGACCAGGGGGCAGGAAGGGCACCCCTCCACTTT
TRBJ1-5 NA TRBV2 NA CASIAGYGNQPQHF TGTGCCAGCATAGCAGGGTACGGCAATCAGCCCCAGCATTTT
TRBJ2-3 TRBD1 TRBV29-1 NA CSSVGTGGGTDTQYF TGCAGCAGCGTGGGGACAGGGGGAGGCACAGATACGCAGTATTTT
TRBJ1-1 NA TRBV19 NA CATKDGLNTEAFF TGTGCCACCAAAGACGGACTGAACACTGAAGCTTTCTTT
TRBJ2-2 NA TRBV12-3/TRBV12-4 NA CASSWTTGELFF TGTGCCAGCAGTTGGACTACCGGGGAGCTGTTTTTT
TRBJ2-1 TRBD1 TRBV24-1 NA CATSDFQSRDRGINEQFF TGTGCCACCAGTGATTTCCAATCCCGGGACAGGGGGATCAATGAGCAGTTCTTC
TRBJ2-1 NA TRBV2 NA CASSEDKGVEQFF TGTGCCAGCAGTGAGGACAAAGGGGTTGAGCAGTTCTTC
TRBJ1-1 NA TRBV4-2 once CASSQVGFTEAFF TGTGCCAGCAGCCAAGTAGGGTTCACTGAAGCTTTCTTT
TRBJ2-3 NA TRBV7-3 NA CASSLGGHSDTQYF TGTGCCAGCAGCTTAGGCGGGCACAGTGATACGCAGTATTTT
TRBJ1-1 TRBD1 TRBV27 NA CASAWGPFRDRREAFF TGTGCCAGCGCTTGGGGGCCCTTCCGGGACAGGCGTGAAGCTTTCTTT
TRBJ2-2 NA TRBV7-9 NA CASSLSTGELFF TGTGCCAGCAGCTTGTCAACCGGGGAGCTGTTTTTT